These T cell receptor beta chains were read from a single sample in a study of blood T cell repertoires in COVID-19. The data were produced by immunoSEQ multiplex PCR, yet TCRdb's version contains in-frame clones alone and is incomplete. This table has around 39,000 clones, 81% appearing once. Source material: peripheral blood. These receptors were obtained from an older man with active or convalescent COVID-19. CDR3s leave out the opening cysteine and the closing phenylalanine or tryptophan.

j_gene,v_gene,len,CDR3aa
TRBJ1-6,TRBV5-1,12,ASSLEGNNSPLH
TRBJ2-1,TRBV5-5,10,ASSLVSYEQF
TRBJ1-5,TRBV9,11,ASGGTGNQPQH
TRBJ1-1,TRBV7-2,11,ASSLGLRTEAF
TRBJ1-2,TRBV10-3,11,AISAGQLYGYT
TRBJ1-3,TRBV10-3,12,AISTANSGNTIY
TRBJ2-5,TRBV6-2/TRBV6-3,12,ASSATGQRETQY
TRBJ2-3,TRBV5-1,14,ASSTSTGRSTDTQY
TRBJ1-2,TRBV20-1,9,SAAQSYGYT
TRBJ1-6,TRBV7-9,13,ASSFETGGNSPLH
TRBJ1-1,TRBV5-1,11,ASSLLDWREAF
TRBJ1-4,TRBV7-9,12,ASSLAGGVEKLF
TRBJ1-4,TRBV6-5,11,ASSYREGEKLF
TRBJ1-2,TRBV18,12,ASSLGRAVYGYT
TRBJ2-5,TRBV7-2,12,ASSKQGGGETQY
TRBJ2-5,TRBV11-2,14,ASRDRGGRVAETQY
TRBJ1-1,TRBV2,13,ASSSYLGQQSKAF
TRBJ1-6,TRBV3-1/TRBV3-2,12,ASRSGQHNSPLH
TRBJ2-2,TRBV2,14,ASSEFGGTGGGELF